Below are 19 T cell receptor beta chains sequenced from a single sample in a study of monozygotic twins with cystic fibrosis. Libraries were prepared by immunoSEQ multiplex PCR; TCRdb keeps only in-frame clonotypes and omits some of them. Of some 17,000 clones in the sample, 90% to 97% were seen once. Sequencing used blood. These receptors were taken from a girl aged 2 to 9 with cystic fibrosis.

CDR3 in amino acids: CASSPRSSGGAANNEQFF. The CDR3, as DNA: TGTGCCAGTAGTCCACGCTCTAGCGGGGGGGCTGCAAACAATGAGCAGTTCTTC. The chain recombines TRBV19 with TRBJ2-1; 12 bases are shared with TRBD2. After removal of 5 bases from V and 5 bases from J, the junction contained 13 bases not matched to a gene. The CDR3 has 18 residues. Per germline, CDR1 LNHDA and CDR2 SQIVND (reference sequence).

The chain is built from TRBV6-5 and TRBJ1-1; no reliable D call. The CDR3 contains 14 residues. CDR1 and CDR2 from the germline V gene are MNHEY and SVGAGI. Deletions cut 1 base from V and 1 base from J, with 7 bases between. CDR3 sequence (DNA): TGTGCCAGCAGTTACTTTGCGAAGAACACTGAAGCTTTCTTT. This codes for CASSYFAKNTEAFF.

The gene calls are TRBV5-6 and TRBJ2-7, with a weak D call TRBD2 (5 bases). The CDR3 runs 14 residues. The V end was cut by 3 bases, the J end by 4 bases, with 14 bases between. Germline V CDR1 and CDR2: SGHDT, YYEEEE. The CDR3 protein is CASSWGARGYEQYF. DNA for the CDR3: TGTGCCAGCAGCTGGGGAGCTAGAGGGTACGAGCAGTACTTC.

The chain carries TRBV2 and TRBJ2-5, with no clear D. Germline V lookup: CDR1 SNHLY, CDR2 FYNNEI. With 3 bases removed from V and 0 bases from J, the gap between germline ends came to 5 bases. The CDR3 is 13 residues long. CDR3 DNA: TGTGCCAGCAGTGACCAAAACCAAGAGACCCAGTACTTC. It specifies CASSDQNQETQYF.

The rearrangement joins TRBV6-5 to TRBJ2-1, with 10 bases aligning to TRBD2. The CDR3 has 15 amino acids. Unmatched junction bases numbered 3, after V lost 6 bases and J lost 1 base. The germline gives CDR1 MNHEY, CDR2 SVGAGI. Written as DNA, the CDR3 is TGTGCCAGCAGCCCACTAGCGGGGTCCTACAATGAGCAGTTCTTC. Protein: CASSPLAGSYNEQFF.

The genes are TRBV7-9 and TRBJ1-1; 7 nucleotides agree with TRBD1. This CDR3 contains 16 residues. V lost 3 bases and J lost 5; bases outside the gene matches: 12. Germline CDR1 and CDR2: SEHNR and FQNEAQ (reference sequence). DNA for the CDR3: TGTGCCAGCAGCTTTGAGCTTGGAGGGGGCCCGACTGAAGCTTTCTTT. This codes for CASSFELGGGPTEAFF.

The V call is TRBV9, the J call TRBJ1-6; 9 bases are shared with TRBD1. CDR1 and CDR2 (germline): SGDLS, YYNGEE. The CDR3 extends over 14 amino acids. The J segment lost 8 bases and the V segment lost 5 bases, leaving 5 bases of the junction unmatched. The CDR3 DNA is TGTGCCAGCAGTTTACAGGGGGCGGATTCACCCCTCCACTTT. Its translation is CASSLQGADSPLHF.

The rearrangement links TRBV14 to TRBJ1-4; no reliable D call. From germline, CDR1 is SGHDN and CDR2 FVKESK. Trimming took 4 bases from V and 8 from J, leaving 17 bases between them. The CDR3 runs to 15 residues. The CDR3 bases are TGTGCCAGCAGCCCTGGACGATTTACGGGGGAAAAACTGTTTTTT. It specifies CASSPGRFTGEKLFF.

The chain carries TRBV4-3 and TRBJ1-6; 11 bases match TRBD1. This CDR3 comprises 15 residues. V lost 4 bases and J lost 13; bases outside the gene matches: 9. Looked up from germline, CDR1 is LGHNA and CDR2 is YSLEER. Written as DNA, the CDR3 is TGCGCCAGCAGCCCCGTCCCGGGACAGGGGGTCCCCCTCCACTTT. Translating gives CASSPVPGQGVPLHF.

The chain combines TRBV15 with TRBJ2-1; 8 bases match TRBD1. Germline trimming cut 3 bases from V and 4 bases from J; bases unmatched to any gene: 11. The germline gives CDR1 LNHNV, CDR2 YYDKDF (reference sequence). The CDR3 runs to 17 residues. CDR3 DNA: TGTGCCACCAGCAGTTCCGGACAGGGCAGAGTATACAATGAGCAGTTCTTC. This gives the protein CATSSSGQGRVYNEQFF.

The gene calls are TRBV10-2 and TRBJ2-7, with D unclear. Germline CDR1 WSHSY, CDR2 SAAADI. V dropped 5 bases and J dropped 0 bases, with 5 bases sitting between them. This CDR3 is built from 12 residues. DNA for the CDR3: TGCGCCAGCAGTCAGAGCTCCTACGAGCAGTACTTC. Its translation is CASSQSSYEQYF.

The chain has TRBV5-1 and TRBJ2-5, with 8 bases identical to TRBD2. J was trimmed by 2 bases and V by 9 bases; bases with no gene match: 15. The CDR3 sequence is 16 residues long. CDR1 is SGHRS, CDR2 YFSETQ, per germline. The CDR3 DNA follows: TGCGCCACCCAGTTCTCCTCGGGGGGGCATCAAGAGACCCAGTACTTC. This sequence encodes CATQFSSGGHQETQYF.

The genes are TRBV7-2 and TRBJ1-2; D call uncertain. Germline V gives CDR1 SGHTA, CDR2 FQGNSA. Trimming removed 2 bases from V and 2 bases from J, with 6 bases in between. The CDR3 length is 13 residues. The CDR3 sequence is CASSLKGNYGYTF. CDR3 nucleotide sequence: TGTGCCAGCAGCTTAAAGGGAAACTATGGCTACACCTTC. Based on the CDR3 plus reference TRBV7-2 and TRBJ1-2, the full variable domain is GAGVSQSPSNKVTEKGKDVELRCDPISGHTALYWYRQSLGQGLEFLIYFQGNSAPDKSGLPSDRFSAERTGGSVSTLTIQRTQQEDSAVYLCASSLKGNYGYTFGSGTRLTVV.

Only one count was recorded for this clone. V and J are TRBV6-5 and TRBJ1-6; the match to TRBD1 covers 8 bases. There are 15 residues in the CDR3. Germline loops: CDR1 MNHEY, CDR2 SVGAGI. The junction had 11 bases not matched to a gene; V was cut back by 6 bases and J by 10 bases. The CDR3 here is CASSPGTGGYSPLHF. The CDR3 bases are TGTGCCAGCAGCCCCGGGACAGGTGGTTACTCACCCCTCCACTTT.

The chain is built from TRBV20-1 and TRBJ2-5; D is uncertain. This CDR3 has 11 residues. Germline CDR1 reads DFQATT; CDR2 reads SNEGSKA (reference sequence). The CDR3 DNA sequence: TGCAGCCCCAGAAAACAAGAGACCCAGTACTTC. It codes for CSPRKQETQYF.

The chain combines TRBV6-5 with TRBJ2-3; D possibly corresponds to TRBD1 (6 bases). V was shortened by 0 bases and J by 3 bases, with 10 bases between the two germline ends. This CDR3 comprises 15 residues. Germline CDR1 MNHEY, CDR2 SVGAGI. This CDR3 is CASSYSSRGTDTQYF. The CDR3 nucleotides read TGTGCCAGCAGTTACTCATCCAGGGGTACAGATACGCAGTATTTT.

V gene TRBV10-2 combines with J gene TRBJ1-4; a possible D gene is TRBD1 (6 bases). The CDR3 totals 13 residues. Trimming took 8 bases from V and 7 from J, leaving 14 bases between them. Germline V gene sequence: CDR1 WSHSY, CDR2 SAAADI. In DNA form, the CDR3 reads TGCGCCAGCTCCAGGGGCCGAGGTGAAAAACTGTTTTTT. Translating it yields CASSRGRGEKLFF.

The chain employs TRBV13 and TRBJ1-6; TRBD1 aligns across 7 bases. Germline CDR1 PRHDT, CDR2 FYEKMQ (reference sequence). This CDR3 comprises 14 residues. V was pared by 4 bases and J by 10 bases, with 7 bases of the junction left unmatched. The CDR3 loop reads CASSSRQGLSPLHF. The CDR3 nucleotides read TGTGCCAGCAGCTCGAGACAGGGCCTCTCACCCCTCCACTTT.

The chain links TRBV15 to TRBJ2-1; D unresolved. V lost 1 base and J 7 bases, leaving 8 bases between the germline ends. CDR1 and CDR2 from the germline V gene are LNHNV and YYDKDF (reference sequence). This CDR3 comprises 13 residues. The chain's CDR3 is CATSRVAQNEQFF. The DNA for the CDR3 is TGTGCCACCAGCAGAGTGGCTCAAAATGAGCAGTTCTTC.